This TCR beta chain was sequenced during a study of blood T cells in healthy people across ages. A second PCR of about 7 to 11 cycles used a sample-barcoded 5' primer and a J-beta primer mix. Using its own MiXCR run on the 5' RACE reads, TCRdb lists one record per CDR3 protein. Among some 1.4 million distinct CDR3 sequences listed, approximately 42% were seen once. A word on this clonotype: Its antigen is not known.

Overall study results and limits: Roughly linear declines in TCR beta diversity per million T cells occurred with age. Using unsorted PBMCs precluded a conclusive naive versus antigen-experienced comparison. When one million T cells were used, diversity estimates were thought to be underestimates.

CDR1 is ENHRY, CDR2 SYGVKD, per germline. CDR3 length: 13 residues. Between the trimmed V and J ends, which lost 0 bases and 12 bases, there was a span of 12 bases. Ranging in age from roughly 6 to 100, the donors were healthy Caucasian individuals from Russia. This sequence originates from a woman under 30 in good health. Sequencing input: blood. V is TRBV10-3 and J is TRBJ2-1; a weak D match, TRBD1 (5 bases). CDR3: CAISESGAGSQFF. In nucleotides, the CDR3 is TGTGCCATCAGTGAGTCCGGCGCAGGGTCGCAGTTCTTC.